This entry features one T cell receptor (beta chain) sequence. This sample was taken from a study of T cell changes during pregnancy in multiple sclerosis. CDR3 length equals 15 residues. Germline V CDR1 and CDR2: SGHRS, YFSETQ. V lost 0 bases and J 1 base, leaving 10 bases between the germline ends. The repertoire was sequenced with immunoSEQ multiplex PCR; TCRdb's copy has only in-frame clones and lacks some. The sample has 30,000 to 45,000 clones, around 89% seen once. This sequence joins TRBV5-1 and TRBJ1-1; a weak D match, TRBD1 (6 bases). The sample consisted of CD4+ T cells from peripheral blood mononuclear cells, taken in the first trimester of pregnancy. The TCR sequence derives from a female donor with multiple sclerosis, enrolled in a pregnancy study. The CDR3 DNA sequence: TGCGCCAGCAGCTTGGAGGGCAGGGGGAACACTGAAGCTTTCTTT. Translation gives CASSLEGRGNTEAFF.